The text below deals with one TCR beta chain. Its cognate antigen is unknown. TCRdb re-called the 5' RACE reads and catalogs CDR3 proteins one per entry, DNA excluded. The sample shows 130,000 to 150,000 distinct CDR3 sequences, and roughly an eighth sits with its ten largest clones. The sample is drawn from a study of T cells expressing NK-cell markers. Whole-study findings and limits: One observes that, in several donors, these clonotypes were also the leading ones within the CD3+CD56-NKG2C+ fraction.

The sequencing input was blood T cells: a sorted CD56 or NKG2C T cell subset, CD4+ or CD8+ T cells, or bulk PBMC T cells (not recorded which). This TCR was recovered from a man between 18 and 35 years old in good health.

The CDR3 loop is CASRDDRNEQYF. The V and J genes are TRBV12-3 or TRBV12-4 and TRBJ2-7; TCRdb lists TRBD1, though no DNA is available to test this call. The CDR3 length is 12 residues.